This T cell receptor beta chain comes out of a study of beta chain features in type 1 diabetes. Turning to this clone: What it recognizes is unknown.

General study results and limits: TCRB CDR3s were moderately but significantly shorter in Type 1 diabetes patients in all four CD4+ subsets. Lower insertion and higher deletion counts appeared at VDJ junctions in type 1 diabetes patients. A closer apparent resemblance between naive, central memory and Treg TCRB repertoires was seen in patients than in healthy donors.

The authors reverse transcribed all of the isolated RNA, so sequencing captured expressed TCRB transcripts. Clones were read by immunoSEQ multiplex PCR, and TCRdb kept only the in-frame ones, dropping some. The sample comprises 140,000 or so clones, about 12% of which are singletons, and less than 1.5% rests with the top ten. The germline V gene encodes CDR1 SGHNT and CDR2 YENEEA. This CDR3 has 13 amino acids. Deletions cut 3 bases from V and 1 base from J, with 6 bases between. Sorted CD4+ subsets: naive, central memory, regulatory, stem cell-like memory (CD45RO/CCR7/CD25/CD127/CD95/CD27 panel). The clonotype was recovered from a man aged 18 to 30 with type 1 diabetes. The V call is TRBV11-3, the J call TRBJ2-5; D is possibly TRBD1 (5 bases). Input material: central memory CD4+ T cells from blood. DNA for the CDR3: TGTGCCAGCAGCTTCGACAGCCAAGAGACCCAGTACTTC. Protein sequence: CASSFDSQETQYF.